This T cell receptor beta chain was captured in a study of shared clonotypes between healthy human individuals. Overall study: CD4 naive cells filled three plates per donor, CD4 memory three, CD8 naive two and CD8 memory one.

Per the original data handling: ImmunoSEQ only sent back junction sequences with no quality scores, so filtering was done differently. The repertoire was sequenced with immunoSEQ multiplex PCR; TCRdb's copy has only in-frame clones and lacks some. That table supplies the V and J calls and clone size; D and trimming were determined from the DNA. The table includes about 1.1 million clones, about four fifths detected once. Notes on the study in general: Sharing across four donors was seen in 4% to 6.5% of naive CD4 clonotypes.

In regard to this clone: Its antigen is as yet unknown.

The V gene lost 5 bases and the J gene lost 6 bases, with 10 bases spanning the gap. CDR3 size: 13 residues. From germline, CDR1 is SNHLY and CDR2 FYNNEI. The donors, all of them Caucasian adults, lived in Nashville, Tennessee. V gene TRBV2 combines with J gene TRBJ2-2; no definite D call. Material for sequencing was memory CD4+ T cells from PBMCs. Stated subset: CD45RA-negative fraction. This receptor was obtained from a man aged 18 to 30 in good health. Some clones in this sample may be carry-over from other donors' samples. For the CDR3, the DNA is TGTGCCAGCAGTCCTATCCCATCCGGGGAGCTGTTTTTT. Encoded protein: CASSPIPSGELFF.